The next 5 T cell receptor beta chains were all read from a single sample in a study of regulatory T cells in long-lasting Graves disease. Both iRepertoire HTBI primers and Arm-PCR of CDR3 regions were used to build the TCR beta libraries. Each CDR3 protein gets one entry after TCRdb re-called the multiplex PCR reads with MiXCR. The sample lists 400,000 to 450,000 distinct CDR3 sequences; roughly a quarter were seen once. The time point was: persistent/refractory GD, antithyroid drugs over 5 years with positive TRAb. RNA isolated from PBMCs was used to make the TCR library. The source was peripheral blood mononuclear cells (PBMCs), collected when the disease was refractory, from a patient treated with antithyroid drugs. These TCRs come from a female donor with Graves disease.

Concerning this clonotype itself: An end of the junction does not agree with germline; a read error may underlie this. The chain recombines TRBV4-1 with TRBJ2-5, with D possibly matching TRBD2 (6 bases). CDR3 length equals 16 residues. Germline CDR1 reads MGHRA; CDR2 reads YSYEKL. The CDR3 DNA follows: TGCGCCAGCAGCCAAGATCCAGGCAGGGCTCGGGAGACCCGGTACTTC. This sequence encodes CASSQDPGRARETRYF.

This clonotype occurred many times. This chain connects TRBV6-1 to TRBJ2-7; 7 bases are a match to TRBD1. V gave up 1 base and J gave up 3 bases; unmatched junction bases: 3. This CDR3 has 14 amino acids. Per germline, CDR1 MNHNS and CDR2 SASEGT. CDR3 sequence reads: CASSEETGRYEQYF. For the CDR3, the DNA is TGTGCCAGCAGTGAAGAGACAGGGCGCTACGAGCAGTACTTC.

The sample holds a few counts of this clonotype. The chain is built from TRBV5-5 and TRBJ1-1, with D possibly being TRBD1 (5 bases). This CDR3 spans 14 amino acids. CDR1 and CDR2 (germline): SGHKS, YYEKEE (reference sequence). Deletions cut 2 bases from V and 1 base from J, with 9 bases between. The CDR3 nucleotides read TGTGCCAGCAGCTTCGACACAGGGAACACTGAAGCTTTCTTT. Translation gives CASSFDTGNTEAFF. Drawing the rest from reference TRBV5-5 and TRBJ1-1, the complete variable domain is DAGVTQSPTHLIKTRGQQVTLRCSPISGHKSVSWYQQVLGQGPQFIFQYYEKEERGRGNFPDRFSARQFPNYSSELNVNALLLGDSALYLCASSFDTGNTEAFFGQGTRLTVV.

In its sample, this clonotype was seen a few times. The rearrangement joins TRBV19 to TRBJ1-2; maybe TRBD1 (6 bases). The CDR3 extends over 15 amino acids. CDR1 LNHDA and CDR2 SQIVND come from the germline V gene (reference sequence). The V end lost 6 bases, the J end lost 8 bases, and 22 bases lay between the germline ends. CDR3 nucleotide sequence: TGTGCCAGTAGCCCTCGGTACGGGGGCGCCTGGGGCTACACCTTC. It encodes CASSPRYGGAWGYTF.

This clonotype was recorded at least ten times. The chain joins TRBV7-2 to TRBJ2-7; TRBD1 matches 8 bases. V gave up 4 bases and J gave up 6 bases; unmatched junction bases: 11. The germline gives CDR1 SGHTA, CDR2 FQGNSA. This CDR3 spans 15 amino acids. The CDR3 sequence is CASSSGRTGSREQYF. Here the CDR3 DNA reads TGTGCCAGCAGCTCGGGTAGGACAGGGTCTCGCGAGCAGTACTTC.